This section outlines one TCR beta chain sequence together with its context. These data are taken from a study of type 1 and type 2 diabetes patients. For the study at large: The cohort mixed type 1 diabetes, type 2 diabetes and nondiabetic donors.

Peripheral blood, around 10 milliliters per participant, was collected. The PCR template was genomic DNA. A primer set of 30 forward and 13 reverse primers amplified the CDR3. TCRdb itself ran the multiplex PCR reads through MiXCR, one entry per CDR3 protein. The table includes some 250,000 distinct CDR3 sequences, roughly 50% detected once. The clonotype was recovered from a man in his late teens or twenties with type 2 diabetes. The source material was peripheral blood mononuclear cells (PBMCs).

This CDR3 is CSATPGGGTDTQYF. CDR3 DNA sequence: TGCAGTGCTACCCCCGGGGGGGGCACAGATACGCAGTATTTT. The chain combines TRBV20-1 with TRBJ2-3, with 8 bases that match TRBD2. Germline CDR1 reads DFQATT; CDR2 reads SNEGSKA (reference sequence). The CDR3 spans 14 residues. Unmatched junction bases numbered 4, after V lost 4 bases and J lost 1 base.